This T cell receptor (beta chain) was recovered during a study of OX40 agonist ivuxolimab in advanced cancers. CDR3 length equals 18 residues. V lost 3 bases to trimming and J lost 1 base; unmatched junction nucleotides: 12. The germline gives CDR1 SGDLS, CDR2 YYNGEE. TCRdb keeps only in-frame clones here, not all; method: immunoSEQ multiplex PCR. This sample has around 26,000 clones, with about 90% found just once. The chain links TRBV9 to TRBJ2-3; 9 nucleotides align to TRBD2. This TCR derives from an adult with an advanced solid tumor such as melanoma, head and neck, liver or kidney cancer. This specimen was CD4+ or CD8+ T cells sorted from blood, taken in a trial of the OX40 agonist ivuxolimab. The DNA for the CDR3 is TGTGCCAGCAGCGCCGCTAAGAATAAGCGGGAGGGCACAGATACGCAGTATTTT. Translation gives CASSAAKNKREGTDTQYF.